These 17 T cell receptor beta chains were all obtained from the same sample, sequenced in a study of blood T cells in healthy people across ages. It was with a sample-barcoded 5' primer and a J-beta primer mix that a second PCR of about 7 to 12 cycles was run. Each CDR3 protein gets one entry after TCRdb re-called the 5' RACE reads with MiXCR. The sample contains some 1.7 million distinct CDR3 sequences, roughly 30% of which appear only once. Input material: blood. The receptors derive from a woman aged 25 to 39 in good health.

This clonotype was found many times. The chain uses TRBV15 and TRBJ2-1, with 9 nucleotides matching TRBD2. Germline CDR1 LNHNV, CDR2 YYDKDF (reference sequence). With V trimmed by 9 bases and J by 5 bases, 8 bases remained unmatched. CDR3 length: 14 residues. CDR3 protein: CATSGLAKNNEQFF. As DNA, the CDR3 is TGTGCCACGTCGGGACTAGCAAAGAACAATGAGCAGTTCTTC.

This clonotype was recorded many times. J is TRBJ2-5 and V is TRBV29-1, with no clear D. The germline CDR1 and CDR2 sequences are SQVTM and ANQGSEA. The CDR3 loop spans 9 amino acids. CDR3 residues: CTAVETQYF. CDR3 nucleotide sequence: TGCACCGCGGTGGAGACCCAGTACTTC.

This clonotype was recorded at least ten times. The chain carries TRBV29-1 and TRBJ2-7, with 7 bases fitting TRBD1. The CDR3 has 12 amino acids. Germline CDR1 SQVTM, CDR2 ANQGSEA. The V and J ends lost 3 bases and 3 bases, in that order; junction bases with no gene match: 2. The CDR3 bases are TGCAGCGTTGAGGGACAGTACTACGAGCAGTACTTC. It codes for CSVEGQYYEQYF.

The count of this clonotype is one. The chain carries TRBV5-1 and TRBJ2-5, with 10 bases fitting TRBD2. J gave up 5 bases and V 0 bases, and 16 bases lay outside the gene matches. The CDR3 runs 19 residues. In germline, CDR1 is SGHRS, CDR2 YFSETQ. As DNA, the CDR3 is TGCGCCAGCAGCTTGGGGCTGGTCAGCGGGGGGGCCTCGCTCGAGACCCAGTACTTC. The encoded protein is CASSLGLVSGGASLETQYF.

This clonotype came up a few times. The chain joins TRBV2 to TRBJ2-7, with D tentatively TRBD1 (5 bases). There are 15 residues in the CDR3. Looked up from germline, CDR1 is SNHLY and CDR2 is FYNNEI. V was cut by 3 bases and J by 5 bases, with 17 bases left in between. CDR3 DNA: TGTGCCAGCAGTGATGACTCCCAGGGTTACAACGAGCAGTACTTC. Protein: CASSDDSQGYNEQYF. The full variable domain, in which reference TRBV2 and TRBJ2-7 provide the parts outside the CDR3, is EPEVTQTPSHQVTQMGQEVILRCVPISNHLYFYWYRQILGQKVEFLVSFYNNEISEKSEIFDDQFSVERPDGSNFTLKIRSTKLEDSAMYFCASSDDSQGYNEQYFGPGTRLTVT.

In its sample, this clonotype was seen many times. The genes are TRBV5-1 and TRBJ2-1; D perhaps matches TRBD2 (6 bases). The CDR3 is 12 residues long. Trimming took off 7 bases at V and 6 bases at J, with 11 bases between the two ends. Germline V gives CDR1 SGHRS, CDR2 YFSETQ. CDR3 region: CASGDSGNEQFF. The CDR3 DNA reads as TGCGCCAGCGGGGATAGCGGCAATGAGCAGTTCTTC.

The chain is built from TRBV3-1 and TRBJ1-2, with D hard to call. Germline CDR1 LGHDT, CDR2 YNNKEL (reference sequence). This CDR3 comprises 14 residues. V lost 0 bases and J lost 2, with 7 bases in between. As DNA, the CDR3 is TGTGCCAGCAGCCAAGATTTACAGAACTATGGCTACACCTTC. Protein sequence: CASSQDLQNYGYTF.

The J gene is TRBJ1-1, the V gene TRBV7-9; TRBD1 is a possible D gene (6 bases). Germline loops: CDR1 SEHNR, CDR2 FQNEAQ (reference sequence). V dropped 5 bases and J dropped 2 bases, with 18 bases sitting between them. The length of the CDR3 is 16 residues. The CDR3 here is CASSAHTGTPNTEAFF. The CDR3 DNA reads as TGTGCCAGCAGCGCGCATACCGGGACACCAAACACTGAAGCTTTCTTT.

There are a few counts of this clonotype. Written as DNA, the CDR3 is TGCAGTGCTCGACTGACAGGGGTGTTCGACGAGCAGTACTTC. Translating it yields CSARLTGVFDEQYF. This chain links TRBV20-1 with TRBJ2-7; 8 nucleotides align to TRBD1. Germline V gene data show CDR1 as DFQATT and CDR2 as SNEGSKA (reference sequence). V dropped 5 bases and J dropped 5; count of bases not matched to a gene: 11. The CDR3 extends over 14 amino acids.

For this clonotype: Here the CDR3 omits its conserved ending phenylalanine or tryptophan, so a read error is the likely source. The rearrangement links TRBV11-2 to TRBJ1-2, with 8 nucleotides matching TRBD1. The germline gives CDR1 SGHAT, CDR2 FQNNGV. The ends lost 5 bases at V and 5 bases at J; junction bases unmatched: 13. The CDR3 is 16 amino acids. For the CDR3, the DNA is TGTGCCAGCAGCCAAGGACAGGGAAAGGGATTTTATGGCTACACCTGC. This codes for CASSQGQGKGFYGYTC.

This clonotype was counted at least ten times. The chain employs TRBV5-5 and TRBJ2-7; TRBD1 agrees at 9 bases. CDR3 length: 16 residues. CDR1 and CDR2 (germline): SGHKS, YYEKEE (reference sequence). V dropped 4 bases and J dropped 0; count of bases not matched to a gene: 8. CDR3 loop: CASSIPRDRASYEQYF. The CDR3 bases are TGTGCCAGCAGCATACCCCGGGACAGGGCCTCCTACGAGCAGTACTTC.

In its sample, this clonotype was seen a few times. A read error may produce the germline difference seen at one junction end. The rearrangement joins TRBV5-1 to TRBJ1-1; no clear D. Germline V gene sequence: CDR1 SGHRS, CDR2 YFSETQ. The CDR3 has 13 residues. CDR3 in DNA: TGCGCCGGCAGCTTGGTGGGGAACACTGAAGCTTTCTTT. Its protein is CAGSLVGNTEAFF.

This clonotype was seen only once. The chain couples TRBV6-5 to TRBJ1-1; 7 nucleotides line up with TRBD1. This CDR3 region has 15 residues. After removal of 9 bases from V and 1 base from J, the junction contained 11 bases not matched to a gene. Germline values: CDR1 MNHEY, CDR2 SVGAGI. CDR3 sequence: CASWAGGQGNTEAFF. Here the CDR3 DNA reads TGTGCCAGTTGGGCAGGGGGTCAAGGGAACACTGAAGCTTTCTTT.

This clonotype has just a few counts. V usage is TRBV7-9 and J usage is TRBJ2-1, with no clear D. With 5 bases removed from V and 0 bases from J, the gap between germline ends came to 11 bases. From germline, CDR1 is SEHNR and CDR2 FQNEAQ (reference sequence). The length of the CDR3 is 15 residues. The CDR3 nucleotides read TGTGCCAGCAGCCCGTCATCCCCCTCCTACAATGAGCAGTTCTTC. It is translated as CASSPSSPSYNEQFF.

The chain uses TRBV5-1 and TRBJ2-2, with D unresolved. In germline, CDR1 is SGHRS, CDR2 YFSETQ. This CDR3 contains 15 residues. V was cut by 0 bases and J by 6 bases, with 12 bases left in between. This CDR3 reads CASSLGRTLAGELFF. The CDR3 DNA is TGCGCCAGCAGCTTGGGCCGCACGTTAGCCGGGGAGCTGTTTTTT.

This clonotype was seen at least ten times. The chain is built from TRBV7-6 and TRBJ2-7, with TRBD2 matching 14 bases. The CDR3 totals 18 residues. Germline CDR1 and CDR2: SGHVS and FNYEAQ. J gave up 4 bases and V 1 base, and 9 bases lay outside the gene matches. This CDR3 is CASSLVSGTSGSIYEQYF. CDR3 bases: TGTGCCAGCAGCTTAGTCTCCGGGACTAGCGGGAGTATTTACGAGCAGTACTTC. Looking up the rest from reference TRBV7-6 and TRBJ2-7 gives the full variable domain: GAGVSQSPRYKVTKRGQDVALRCDPISGHVSLYWYRQALGQGPEFLTYFNYEAQQDKSGLPNDRFSAERPEGSISTLTIQRTEQRDSAMYRCASSLVSGTSGSIYEQYFGPGTRLTVT.

As concerns this clonotype: Since a much larger clone is just one base distant, this may be a read error. The chain is built from TRBV5-1 and TRBJ2-1; D unclear. Germline assignment: CDR1 SGHRS and CDR2 YFSETQ. There are 16 residues in the CDR3. The DNA of the CDR3 is TGCGCCAGCAGCTTGCTAGGCAACGATGGAAACAATGAGCGGTTCTTC. Its translation is CASSLLGNDGNNERFF.